This T cell receptor beta chain comes out of a study of cytomegalovirus exposure and HLA in healthy donors (dated by TCRdb to about 2017). About the investigation overall: According to an earlier analysis of around 600 of the donors, some 180 million T cells yielded 117 million unique TCR beta sequences and 250 to 350 Gb of sequence data. An early release that covered approximately 600 HLA-typed donors contained approximately 300 gigabases of sequencing data and 70 million to 100 million unique TCR sequences. Of the roughly 400 genotyped donors, approximately 81% were placed in the genetic ancestry cluster associated with self-reported Caucasian donors. The study aimed to test whether cataloging public T cell receptors could reveal signatures of past pathogen exposure. Using immunosequencing, the study profiled T cell repertoires from 666 subjects and related those repertoires to cytomegalovirus serostatus. In addition to the first cohort of roughly 700 subjects, a separate validation cohort of 120 different subjects was used. High-throughput TCR immunosequencing, statistical association of individual TCRs with disease status, and machine learning were combined to predict cytomegalovirus infection status. A later analysis re-analyzed previously published TCR beta repertoires from 660 or so donors and added high-resolution HLA genotyping to study TCR occurrence patterns. Rather than using new phenotypic data, the later analysis identified candidate immune exposures from TCR beta sequences and from how often those sequences occurred across donors. In an earlier analysis of several hundred of the donors, high-throughput TCR beta sequencing was used to judge whether each TCR beta V gene segment behaved as functional or pseudogenic. Donor age, sex, ethnicity and CMV serostatus were compiled alongside the repertoire data. A later genetic analysis took genome-wide SNP genotypes for about three fifths of the roughly 700 donors and used that subset as a discovery cohort. All discovery cohort repertoires had been generated on a single sequencing platform. HLA typing included class I and class II loci at four-digit resolution. The number of typed donors differed by locus: 629-630 for A, B, C, DRB1 and DQB1; approximately 520 for DQA1; approximately 610 for DPA1; and roughly 450 for DPB1. Several DR-DQ haplotypes were handled as single units for association and clustering because linkage in the cohort was strong. Among several hundred genotyped donors of the cohort, an average of about 240,000 unique TCR beta nucleotide sequences was sequenced per donor, of which about 19% were non-productive. What the study reported, not specific to this receptor: The study listed 150 to 200 TCR beta chains as associated with cytomegalovirus. In vitro tests confirmed that a few of the cytomegalovirus-associated TCR beta chains recognize cytomegalovirus antigens. An association between a missense DCLRE1C variant and V-gene and J-gene trimming of TCR beta chains was found in a later genetic analysis and replicated in an independent cohort. A later analysis reported that several top co-occurrence clusters appeared linked to parvovirus B19, influenza, CMV and Epstein-Barr virus. In both the original and validation cohorts, the classifier was reported to diagnose cytomegalovirus status with high specificity and sensitivity. A further reported finding was that TCR beta sequences accurately predicted the HLA-A and HLA-B alleles for most subjects in the first cohort. Most TCR sequences were observed very rarely across donors, whereas some public TCRs were present in many individuals. Immune exposure information for the cohort was limited to CMV serostatus. The 87-base-pair reads could not distinguish some IMGT-functional V segments, including TRBV6-2 and TRBV6-3, so those segments were excluded. When HLA alleles, especially DR and DQ, strongly co-occurred, attributing TCR associations to individual alleles was difficult. In a later analysis, HLA-associated TCR beta chains showed more clonal expansion and lower generation probabilities than non-associated chains that were equally common. According to a later genetic analysis, donors in an Asian-associated ancestry cluster had fewer N-insertions in productive TCRs than the roughly 700-donor mean. A cluster of highly shared sequence variants was judged likely to represent a technical artifact of the sequencing pipeline. Roughly uniform sequencing depth across donors was assumed in presence/absence analyses, although this assumption may not hold. Correlated functional status among segregating V segments might reflect linkage disequilibrium, but an unknown experimental factor could not be ruled out. According to a later analysis, most CMV-associated TCR beta chains appeared to be HLA-restricted, and the HLA associations seemed to be driven largely by CMV exposure. In a later analysis, the rate of TCR association differed among HLA loci, with DRB1 alleles having the most associated TCRs and HLA-C alleles having the fewest. Approximately 18 rarely observed V segments, including chromosome 9 orphons, were excluded from the earlier analysis of several hundred of the donors because counts were too low. The cohort was sequenced for TCR beta chains only, and without alpha or paired-chain data the features that could be detected were limited. In an earlier analysis of approximately 600 of the donors, most TCR beta V segments were observed in productive rearrangements about 87% or about 30% of the time, broadly matching IMGT annotations. Because HLA typing was unavailable for some donors at each locus, only the typed subset was used in association tests. At a false discovery rate of 0.05, a later analysis linked about 16,000 TCR beta sequences to specific HLA alleles. The authors suggested that the approach could potentially be extended to other disease states and immunological phenotypes.

On this clone itself: What antigen it recognizes has not been identified. No qualities accompany the bases; no much larger clone lies one base away.

The method behind the library was the immunoSEQ multiplex PCR assay. For the multiplex PCR, a mixture combining 60 forward primers for TCR Vbeta segments and 13 reverse primers for TCR Jbeta segments was used. The CDR3 region of rearranged TCR beta genes was amplified from genomic DNA with a multiplex PCR assay. The Illumina HiSeq System was used to sequence the amplified TCR beta libraries as 87-base-pair reads. From the authors' description of their analysis: A later analysis tallied some 79 million unique TCR beta chains across the 660 or so repertoires, and some 10 million of those chains were shared by two or more donors. To remove PCR and sequencing errors, raw reads were error-corrected and collapsed into unique sequences using a nearest-neighbor algorithm that merged closely related sequences. To assign V, D and J gene segments, CDR3 sequences were aligned to IMGT reference sequences. For a sequence to be retained, a match of at least six nucleotides to both a V gene segment and a J gene segment was required. Rearrangements were classified as productive when the CDR3 lacked stop codons and remained in frame with V and J, and all other rearrangements were classified as non-productive. Following IMGT convention, CDR3 was defined as the stretch from the second conserved V-encoded cysteine to the conserved J-encoded phenylalanine. The earlier analysis of about 500 of the donors excluded sequences that lacked an unambiguous match to a single V gene segment. In an earlier analysis of 587 of the donors, a V segment was called functional when productive rearrangements were above 56.7%, and segregating when the standard deviation between donors exceeded 5%. A statistical classification framework was built for diagnosing cytomegalovirus status from the catalog of TCR beta chain sequences. A later analysis assigned V and J genes by comparing TCR nucleotide sequences with IMGT/GENE-DB human TR gene sequences. Using the TCRdist pipeline, a later analysis assigned CDR3 sequences along with most-parsimonious VDJ recombination scenarios. In a later analysis, every TCR beta chain was defined by the combination of its CDR3 amino acid sequence and its V-gene family, and reads without a unique V-gene family were dropped. A later analysis removed 592 highly shared, low-generation-probability nucleotide sequences to deal with suspected cross-contamination and a sequencing artifact. In a later analysis, a clonal expansion index was calculated for each public chain from normalized within-repertoire ranks of inferred template counts. Generation probabilities in a later analysis came from a VDJ recombination model fitted to out-of-frame rearrangements, and those results were checked against IGoR. A later analysis scored TCR-TCR, TCR-HLA and TCR-CMV co-occurrence with hypergeometric tests, applying a repertoire-size bias correction to TCR pairs. In a later analysis, false discovery rates were estimated by permuting HLA or CMV assignments 20 times. In a later analysis, co-occurring TCRs were grouped with DBSCAN, and TCRdist sequence similarity was added when clustering was performed within HLA-allele-positive subsets. Repertoires with fewer than 30,000 or more than 120,000 public chains, plus five repertoires with anomalous nucleotide sharing, were excluded from co-occurrence clustering. TCRdb carries this immuneACCESS record with in-frame sequences only. Its versions omit some clonotypes, under half of them owing to an unresolved V gene in the studies checked, with the rest unexplained. Clonal size and the V and J genes are those of that table, whereas D and trimming came from the DNA. The sample includes 100,000 to 150,000 clones, with about 82% observed a single time. Together, the top ten hold roughly 1.2% of the sample.

At the junction V is shortened by 7 bases and J by 6 bases, with 12 bases in between. From the cysteine up to the phenylalanine, the CDR3 has a length of 11 residues. Only the CDR3 part of the read is kept: 33 bases, read in frame from the first base. According to the germline V gene (reference sequence), CDR1 reads DFQATT and CDR2 reads SNEGSKA. In total, over 600 healthy bone marrow donors made up the cohort. At the time of sampling, every cohort member was nominally healthy, though immune exposures that went unrecorded were likely present. The donor tested CMV seronegative, placing the donor among the 352 seronegative members of the cohort. A peripheral blood sample was provided by each donor, and peripheral blood mononuclear cells were used for TCR beta sequencing. Genomic DNA was extracted from the blood cell samples with the Qiagen DNeasy Blood Extraction Kit.

This chain is built from TRBV20-1 and TRBJ1-1, with the identity of the D gene unclear. This receptor was identified in a boy between 10 and 17 years old in good health and CMV-seronegative. Specimen: PBMCs. The CDR3 sequence is CSGMGRAEAFF. The nucleotide sequence is TGCAGTGGAATGGGGAGGGCTGAAGCTTTCTTT.